This entry lists 22 T cell receptor beta chains sequenced from one sample in a study of T cell repertoires in ileal Crohn's disease. The protocol was immunoSEQ multiplex PCR, while the TCRdb copy is restricted to in-frame clones and leaves out a portion. The data contain approximately 4,000 clones, 65% to 80% of them singletons. Sequencing was performed on ileal tissue. Receptor source: an adult with Crohn's disease.

The J gene is TRBJ1-1, the V gene TRBV30; 7 nucleotides line up with TRBD1. The germline gives CDR1 GTSNPN, CDR2 SVGIG (reference sequence). Unmatched junction bases numbered 7, after V lost 2 bases and J lost 1 base. The CDR3 is made up of 15 amino acids. CDR3 DNA: TGTGCCTGGAGTTACGAGACAGGGAGGAACACTGAAGCTTTCTTT. Protein product: CAWSYETGRNTEAFF.

This clone occurred a few times. The V gene is TRBV10-3, the J gene TRBJ1-5, with 8 bases matching TRBD1. The V gene's germline CDR1 is ENHRY and CDR2 SYGVKD. The ends lost 5 bases at V and 1 base at J; junction bases unmatched: 4. The CDR3 contains 15 residues. CDR3 protein: CAISSQGGSNQPQHF. The CDR3 DNA reads as TGTGCCATCAGTTCACAGGGGGGAAGCAATCAGCCCCAGCATTTT.

The V and J genes are TRBV2 and TRBJ2-5, with D possibly being TRBD1 (6 bases). V lost 6 bases to trimming and J lost 7 bases, with 18 bases between them. The CDR3 runs 14 residues. In germline, CDR1 is SNHLY, CDR2 FYNNEI. The CDR3 DNA reads as TGTGCCAGCAGCGGGACACCAATGGGTACGACCCAGTACTTC. Translation: CASSGTPMGTTQYF.

This chain uses TRBV5-1 with TRBJ2-7; the match to TRBD2 covers 10 bases. This CDR3 spans 18 amino acids. Germline CDR1 is SGHRS and CDR2 is YFSETQ. V was pared by 3 bases and J by 2 bases, with 14 bases of the junction left unmatched. The CDR3 coding sequence is TGCGCCAGCAGCTCCTACCTAGCGGGAGAAATACGTACCTACGAGCAGTACTTC. Translation: CASSSYLAGEIRTYEQYF.

The count of this clone is one. The chain combines TRBV5-6 with TRBJ1-1; D perhaps matches TRBD1 (6 bases). The V end was cut by 2 bases, the J end by 10 bases, with 21 bases between. This CDR3 region has 15 residues. Germline V gene lookup returns CDR1 SGHDT and CDR2 YYEEEE. CDR3 nucleotide sequence: TGTGCCAGCAGCTTAGGTACACCGTCAGGGGTAGGAGCTTTCTTT. It yields the protein CASSLGTPSGVGAFF.

This chain uses TRBV7-9 with TRBJ1-2; tentative D call: TRBD1 (6 bases). The CDR3 is made up of 13 amino acids. Germline loops: CDR1 SEHNR, CDR2 FQNEAQ (reference sequence). Trimming removed 1 base at V and 10 bases at J, with 13 bases between. Here the CDR3 reads CASSLVKQGDYTF. The CDR3 DNA sequence: TGTGCCAGCAGCTTAGTGAAACAGGGAGACTACACCTTC.

The V gene is TRBV5-6, the J gene TRBJ2-7; 8 bases are a match to TRBD1. The V and J ends lost 4 bases and 6 bases, in that order; junction bases with no gene match: 12. Germline values: CDR1 SGHDT, CDR2 YYEEEE. This CDR3 is built from 15 residues. CDR3 nucleotides: TGTGCCAGCAGCCCACAGACAGGGGATTCTCTCGAGCAGTACTTC. Its translation: CASSPQTGDSLEQYF.

The gene calls are TRBV25-1 and TRBJ1-1, with D possibly TRBD1 on 5 matching bases. Germline assignment: CDR1 MGHDK and CDR2 SYGVNS. CDR3 length: 15 residues. V was shortened by 0 bases and J by 1 base, with 9 bases between the two germline ends. The CDR3 nucleotides read TGTGCCAGCAGTGAATACGGGGGATCGAACACTGAAGCTTTCTTT. It is translated as CASSEYGGSNTEAFF.

The rearrangement joins TRBV19 to TRBJ1-4, with 7 bases lining up with TRBD1. Trimming at V came to 5 bases and at J to 6 bases, leaving 3 bases not matched to a gene. Germline V lookup: CDR1 LNHDA, CDR2 SQIVND (reference sequence). The CDR3 is made up of 13 amino acids. The CDR3 sequence: CASSGTAYEKLFF. The CDR3 coding sequence is TGTGCCAGTAGTGGGACAGCTTATGAAAAACTGTTTTTT.

This clone was seen more than once but under ten times. This chain connects TRBV19 to TRBJ2-3, with 8 bases fitting TRBD2. The CDR3 sequence is 16 residues long. The V gene end was trimmed by 6 bases and the J gene end by 5 bases; junction bases not matched to a gene: 13. Germline CDR1 reads LNHDA; CDR2 reads SQIVND (reference sequence). CDR3 sequence: CASRPRNGGALDTQYF. The CDR3 nucleotides read TGTGCCAGTAGACCCCGGAACGGGGGGGCGTTAGATACGCAGTATTTT.

Here the CDR3 DNA reads TGCGCCAGCAGTCAATCTGAACTTAACAGGCCCTACGAGCAGTACTTC. As protein: CASSQSELNRPYEQYF. The J gene is TRBJ2-7, the V gene TRBV23-1, with D possibly matching TRBD1 (5 bases). Being an ORF, TRBV23-1 has a function that is uncertain. V gave up 0 bases and J gave up 2 bases, with 14 bases separating them. The length of the CDR3 is 16 residues.

This clone was observed a handful of times. V gene TRBV9 combines with J gene TRBJ1-6; 10 bases match TRBD1. Germline CDR1 and CDR2: SGDLS and YYNGEE. The CDR3 sequence is 17 residues long. The V segment lost 0 bases and the J segment 10 bases; nucleotides outside the gene matches: 10. CDR3 protein: CASSVDSGTGVLSPLHF. DNA for the CDR3: TGTGCCAGCAGCGTAGACTCGGGGACAGGGGTGTTGTCACCCCTCCACTTT.

The chain is built from TRBV4-1 and TRBJ2-5; 11 bases are a match to TRBD2. V was pared by 5 bases and J by 5 bases, with 4 bases of the junction left unmatched. This CDR3 contains 14 residues. CDR1 is MGHRA, CDR2 YSYEKL, per germline. The CDR3 loop reads CASSESSGRETQYF. CDR3 sequence (DNA): TGCGCCAGCAGCGAATCTAGCGGGAGGGAGACCCAGTACTTC.

V and J are TRBV15 and TRBJ1-6, with 7 bases lining up with TRBD1. The V gene's germline CDR1 is LNHNV and CDR2 YYDKDF (reference sequence). CDR3 length equals 18 residues. With 0 bases clipped from V and 10 bases from J, the junction kept 15 bases outside the gene matches. The CDR3 here is CATSRDLLTGSLGSPLHF. CDR3 DNA: TGTGCCACCAGCAGAGACCTCCTGACAGGGTCATTAGGATCACCCCTCCACTTT.

This sequence joins TRBV5-4 and TRBJ2-7; tentatively, D is TRBD2 (5 bases). V dropped 4 bases and J dropped 3 bases, with 14 bases sitting between them. Germline values: CDR1 SGHNT, CDR2 YYREEE (reference sequence). The CDR3 runs 14 residues. The CDR3 sequence: CASSPAGTDYEQYF. The CDR3, as DNA: TGTGCCAGCAGCCCTGCGGGTACAGACTACGAGCAGTACTTC.

The CDR3 is CASSLGGDPSNQPQHF. DNA for the CDR3: TGTGCCAGCAGCTTAGGGGGGGATCCTAGCAATCAGCCCCAGCATTTT. The rearrangement joins TRBV7-2 to TRBJ1-5; D is perhaps TRBD1 (5 bases). Germline-derived CDR1 and CDR2 are SGHTA and FQGNSA. Trimming removed 1 base from V and 0 bases from J, with 10 bases in between. The CDR3 runs to 16 residues.

This clone appeared a single time. V and J are TRBV11-2 and TRBJ2-5, with 11 bases identical to TRBD2. V shed 5 bases and J 2 bases; nucleotides not matched to a gene: 4. Per germline, CDR1 SGHAT and CDR2 FQNNGV. The CDR3 covers 15 residues. In nucleotides, the CDR3 is TGTGCCAGCAGCCCGGGACTAGCGGTGCAAGAGACCCAGTACTTC. This encodes CASSPGLAVQETQYF.

This sequence joins TRBV28 and TRBJ2-5; 8 bases map to TRBD1. The CDR3 totals 17 residues. Germline V CDR1 and CDR2: MDHEN, SYDVKM. J was trimmed by 4 bases and V by 3 bases; bases with no gene match: 13. CDR3 sequence: CASSFGQGAVFPETQYF. CDR3 bases: TGTGCCAGCAGTTTCGGTCAGGGGGCAGTTTTTCCAGAGACCCAGTACTTC.

This clone was seen just once. The genes are TRBV6-1 and TRBJ2-3; TRBD1 matches at 7 bases. The V and J ends lost 10 bases and 2 bases, in that order; junction bases with no gene match: 9. The length of the CDR3 is 14 residues. Germline CDR1 and CDR2: MNHNS and SASEGT. CDR3 amino acids: CAIKQGRLTDTQYF. CDR3 DNA: TGTGCCATAAAACAGGGGCGACTCACAGATACGCAGTATTTT.

This chain connects TRBV4-1 to TRBJ2-3; 10 nucleotides line up with TRBD2. The CDR3 is 19 residues long. V shed 4 bases, J shed 0 bases, and the junction held 13 bases outside the gene matches. Germline V CDR1 and CDR2: MGHRA, YSYEKL. The CDR3 region is CASSRPLAGVGSSTDTQYF. CDR3 bases: TGCGCCAGCAGCCGTCCGCTAGCGGGAGTGGGCTCTAGCACAGATACGCAGTATTTT.

The chain has TRBV5-6 and TRBJ1-5; a possible D gene is TRBD1 (6 bases). The CDR3 spans 14 residues. The germline CDR1 and CDR2 sequences are SGHDT and YYEEEE. V dropped 4 bases and J dropped 3 bases, with 11 bases sitting between them. This CDR3 reads CASSAGQHNQPQHF. The CDR3 bases are TGTGCCAGCAGCGCCGGACAGCACAATCAGCCCCAGCATTTT.

The chain joins TRBV15 to TRBJ1-4, with D possibly matching TRBD1 (6 bases). V dropped 8 bases and J dropped 8 bases, with 18 bases sitting between them. The CDR3 is made up of 14 amino acids. Germline CDR1 and CDR2: LNHNV and YYDKDF (reference sequence). The CDR3 sequence: CATVQGSSGEKLFF. The CDR3 nucleotides are TGTGCCACCGTACAGGGCTCTTCGGGAGAAAAACTGTTTTTT.